Listed below are T cell receptor beta chains from one sample, sequenced in a study of CD8+CD57+ T cells in acquired aplastic anemia. MiXCR, run by TCRdb on the reads, gives a single entry per CDR3 protein. The data show about 170,000 distinct CDR3 sequences, with 55% to 70% seen just once and less than 55% held by the top ten. Input material: sorted CD4+, CD8+, or CD8+CD57+ T cells (not recorded which) from PBMCs. The receptor set was obtained from a human donor in good health. Each CDR3 is given with its conserved first and last residue. D genes are given only for firm matches. Only part of the rows carry a size: once, few, many, or a class if the clone is expanded.

abundance: once; j_gene: TRBJ2-5; d_gene: NA; v_gene: TRBV12-3/TRBV12-4; CDR3aa: CASSLAGVEETQYF; CDR3nt: TGTGCCAGCAGTTTAGCGGGAGTTGAGGAGACCCAGTACTTC
abundance: many; j_gene: TRBJ2-7; d_gene: TRBD1; v_gene: TRBV2; CDR3aa: CASSVGGTGLFTYEQYF; CDR3nt: TGTGCCAGCAGTGTCGGGGGGACAGGGCTGTTTACCTACGAGCAGTACTTC
abundance: NA; j_gene: TRBJ2-7; d_gene: TRBD1; v_gene: TRBV7-2; CDR3aa: CASSRAGGRYEQYF; CDR3nt: TGTGCCAGCAGCCGAGCAGGGGGCCGGTACGAGCAGTACTTC
abundance: NA; j_gene: TRBJ2-1; d_gene: NA; v_gene: TRBV7-3; CDR3aa: CASSSLDWNEQFF; CDR3nt: TGTGCCAGCAGCTCGTTGGACTGGAATGAGCAGTTCTTC
abundance: NA; j_gene: TRBJ2-5; d_gene: NA; v_gene: TRBV7-3; CDR3aa: CASSRTSQETQYF; CDR3nt: TGTGCCAGCAGCAGGACAAGCCAAGAGACCCAGTACTTC
abundance: NA; j_gene: TRBJ1-1; d_gene: NA; v_gene: TRBV6-1; CDR3aa: CATTGGENTEAFF; CDR3nt: TGTGCCACCACGGGAGGGGAAAACACTGAAGCTTTCTTT
abundance: few; j_gene: TRBJ1-2; d_gene: TRBD1; v_gene: TRBV20-1; CDR3aa: CSAQRTGNYGYTF; CDR3nt: TGCAGTGCTCAGAGGACAGGGAACTATGGCTACACCTTC
abundance: many; j_gene: TRBJ1-5; d_gene: NA; v_gene: TRBV5-6; CDR3aa: CASSLGNQPQHF; CDR3nt: TGTGCCAGCAGCTTGGGCAATCAGCCCCAGCATTTT
abundance: NA; j_gene: TRBJ1-1; d_gene: TRBD1; v_gene: TRBV7-2; CDR3aa: CASSYLRGHTEAFF; CDR3nt: TGTGCCAGCAGCTACCTCAGGGGGCACACTGAAGCTTTCTTT
abundance: NA; j_gene: TRBJ2-5; d_gene: TRBD2; v_gene: TRBV10-3; CDR3aa: CAISAASGYQETQYF; CDR3nt: TGTGCCATCAGTGCGGCTAGCGGATACCAAGAGACCCAGTACTTC
abundance: many; j_gene: TRBJ1-5; d_gene: NA; v_gene: TRBV6-5; CDR3aa: CASSPYSNQPQHF; CDR3nt: TGTGCCAGCAGCCCCTATAGCAATCAGCCCCAGCATTTT
abundance: NA; j_gene: TRBJ2-5; d_gene: NA; v_gene: TRBV19; CDR3aa: CASSNSQETQYF; CDR3nt: TGTGCCAGTAGTAACAGCCAAGAGACCCAGTACTTC
abundance: many; j_gene: TRBJ2-7; d_gene: NA; v_gene: TRBV6-1; CDR3aa: CASRAYYPTDEQYF; CDR3nt: TGTGCCAGCAGGGCCTACTATCCGACAGACGAGCAGTACTTC
abundance: NA; j_gene: TRBJ1-1; d_gene: NA; v_gene: TRBV5-4; CDR3aa: CASSLITGKGAEAFF; CDR3nt: TGTGCCAGCAGCTTGATAACGGGGAAGGGGGCTGAAGCTTTCTTT
abundance: few; j_gene: TRBJ1-5; d_gene: NA; v_gene: TRBV2; CDR3aa: CASSIDRFNQPQHF; CDR3nt: TGTGCCAGCAGTATCGACAGGTTCAATCAGCCCCAGCATTTT
abundance: NA; j_gene: TRBJ1-2; d_gene: NA; v_gene: TRBV25-1; CDR3aa: CASRQTAGYTF; CDR3nt: TGTGCCAGCAGACAGACAGCCGGCTACACCTTC
abundance: NA; j_gene: TRBJ1-1; d_gene: NA; v_gene: TRBV25-1; CDR3aa: CASSGAGPMNTEAFF; CDR3nt: TGTGCCAGCAGTGGGGCGGGCCCGATGAACACTGAAGCTTTCTTT
abundance: many; j_gene: TRBJ2-7; d_gene: TRBD2; v_gene: TRBV5-5; CDR3aa: CASSPWGGVNEQYF; CDR3nt: TGTGCCAGCAGCCCCTGGGGAGGGGTGAACGAGCAGTACTTC
abundance: many; j_gene: TRBJ1-4; d_gene: NA; v_gene: TRBV9; CDR3aa: CASSARAVRATNEKLFF; CDR3nt: TGTGCCAGCAGCGCGAGGGCAGTTCGAGCAACTAATGAAAAACTGTTTTTT
abundance: NA; j_gene: TRBJ2-1; d_gene: NA; v_gene: TRBV20-1; CDR3aa: CSTLVPGLNEQFF; CDR3nt: TGCAGTACGCTGGTTCCGGGGCTCAATGAGCAGTTCTTC
abundance: NA; j_gene: TRBJ1-2; d_gene: NA; v_gene: TRBV6-4; CDR3aa: CASSVGFGANYGYTF; CDR3nt: TGTGCCAGCAGTGTCGGATTTGGAGCTAACTATGGCTACACCTTC
abundance: NA; j_gene: TRBJ1-1; d_gene: NA; v_gene: TRBV29-1; CDR3aa: CSVSGMNTEAFF; CDR3nt: TGCAGCGTGAGCGGAATGAACACTGAAGCTTTCTTT
abundance: NA; j_gene: TRBJ2-2; d_gene: TRBD1; v_gene: TRBV29-1; CDR3aa: CSAADRAGELFF; CDR3nt: TGCAGCGCCGCGGACAGGGCCGGGGAGCTGTTTTTT
abundance: many; j_gene: TRBJ1-1; d_gene: NA; v_gene: TRBV20-1; CDR3aa: CSARDRNQNTEAFF; CDR3nt: TGCAGTGCTAGAGATAGGAACCAGAACACTGAAGCTTTCTTT
abundance: NA; j_gene: TRBJ2-7; d_gene: TRBD2; v_gene: TRBV15; CDR3aa: CATSRDRGLAATYEQYF; CDR3nt: TGTGCCACCAGCAGAGATAGAGGACTAGCGGCTACCTACGAGCAGTACTTC
abundance: NA; j_gene: TRBJ1-5; d_gene: TRBD1; v_gene: TRBV12-3/TRBV12-4; CDR3aa: CASSRTGVSNQPQHF; CDR3nt: TGTGCCAGCAGCCGAACAGGGGTATCAAATCAGCCCCAGCATTTT
abundance: NA; j_gene: TRBJ2-5; d_gene: NA; v_gene: TRBV19; CDR3aa: CASSPNTKETQYF; CDR3nt: TGTGCCAGTAGTCCCAATACTAAAGAGACCCAGTACTTC
abundance: NA; j_gene: TRBJ1-4; d_gene: TRBD1; v_gene: TRBV9; CDR3aa: CASSGAGTANEKLFF; CDR3nt: TGTGCCAGCAGCGGAGCCGGGACAGCTAATGAAAAACTGTTTTTT
abundance: NA; j_gene: TRBJ2-3; d_gene: NA; v_gene: TRBV19; CDR3aa: CASSPMGGTDTQYF; CDR3nt: TGTGCCAGTAGTCCTATGGGGGGCACAGATACGCAGTATTTT
abundance: few; j_gene: TRBJ2-3; d_gene: TRBD2; v_gene: TRBV20-1; CDR3aa: CSAPLAGAKDTQYF; CDR3nt: TGCAGTGCACCACTAGCGGGGGCGAAGGATACGCAGTATTTT
abundance: once; j_gene: TRBJ1-2; d_gene: TRBD1; v_gene: TRBV24-1; CDR3aa: CATREPRQGSGYTF; CDR3nt: TGTGCCACCCGTGAACCGAGACAGGGGTCTGGCTACACCTTC
abundance: few; j_gene: TRBJ1-5; d_gene: NA; v_gene: TRBV7-8; CDR3aa: CASSFGRSNQPQHF; CDR3nt: TGTGCCAGCAGCTTCGGACGGAGCAATCAGCCCCAGCATTTT
abundance: once; j_gene: TRBJ2-1; d_gene: NA; v_gene: TRBV19; CDR3aa: CASRRVVFDEQFF; CDR3nt: TGTGCCAGTCGGCGGGTAGTCTTCGATGAGCAGTTCTTC
abundance: many; j_gene: TRBJ2-2; d_gene: NA; v_gene: TRBV5-8; CDR3aa: CASSSISTGELFF; CDR3nt: TGTGCCAGCAGCTCAATCAGTACCGGGGAGCTGTTTTTT
abundance: NA; j_gene: TRBJ2-1; d_gene: TRBD2; v_gene: TRBV20-1; CDR3aa: CSAQSGGAKNEQFF; CDR3nt: TGCAGTGCTCAGAGCGGGGGGGCCAAGAATGAGCAGTTCTTC
abundance: few; j_gene: TRBJ2-5; d_gene: TRBD2; v_gene: TRBV2; CDR3aa: CASSGGLAGQETQYF; CDR3nt: TGTGCCAGCAGTGGGGGACTAGCGGGACAAGAGACCCAGTACTTC
abundance: many; j_gene: TRBJ2-2; d_gene: TRBD2; v_gene: TRBV25-1; CDR3aa: CASSPYGLAGAGELFF; CDR3nt: TGTGCCAGCAGTCCCTACGGACTAGCGGGAGCCGGGGAGCTGTTTTTT
abundance: NA; j_gene: TRBJ2-3; d_gene: NA; v_gene: TRBV20-1; CDR3aa: CSAPDRRGTDTQYF; CDR3nt: TGCAGTGCCCCGGACAGGAGGGGCACAGATACGCAGTATTTT
abundance: few; j_gene: TRBJ1-1; d_gene: NA; v_gene: TRBV29-1; CDR3aa: CSVLLRDVGTEAFF; CDR3nt: TGCAGCGTCCTACTCAGGGATGTTGGCACTGAAGCTTTCTTT
abundance: NA; j_gene: TRBJ1-5; d_gene: NA; v_gene: TRBV6-5; CDR3aa: CASSRTVLGSNQPQHF; CDR3nt: TGTGCCAGCAGTCGGACAGTTCTTGGGAGCAATCAGCCCCAGCATTTT
abundance: NA; j_gene: TRBJ2-7; d_gene: NA; v_gene: TRBV9; CDR3aa: CASSVGQTSSYEQYF; CDR3nt: TGTGCCAGCAGCGTAGGACAGACCAGCTCCTACGAGCAGTACTTC